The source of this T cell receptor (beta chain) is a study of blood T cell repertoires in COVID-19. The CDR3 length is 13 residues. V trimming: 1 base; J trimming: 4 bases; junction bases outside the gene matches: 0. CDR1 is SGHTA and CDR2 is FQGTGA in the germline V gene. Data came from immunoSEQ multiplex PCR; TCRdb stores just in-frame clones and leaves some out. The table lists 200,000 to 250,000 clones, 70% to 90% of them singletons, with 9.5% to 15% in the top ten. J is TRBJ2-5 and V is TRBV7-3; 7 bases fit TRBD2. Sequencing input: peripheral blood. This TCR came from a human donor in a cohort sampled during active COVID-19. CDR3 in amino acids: CASSLSGGETQYF. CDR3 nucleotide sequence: TGTGCCAGCAGCTTAAGCGGGGGAGAGACCCAGTACTTC.